This TCR beta chain appears in the sequencing data of a study of cytomegalovirus exposure and HLA in healthy donors. General study points: Looking again later, the authors saw that most CMV-associated TCR beta chains seemed HLA-restricted.

PCR used 60 Vbeta primers and 13 Jbeta primers. The table came from immunoSEQ multiplex PCR; TCRdb's copy has only in-frame clones and leaves some out. Of 110,000 or so clones listed, 75% to 90% are singletons. As to this clone: As yet, its antigen is unknown.

Material for sequencing was PBMCs. The receptor was isolated from a young man in good health and CMV-seropositive.

The CDR3 region has the DNA TGTGCCAGCAGTGAAATAGGGGTTGACACCGGGGAGCTGTTTTTT. It is translated as CASSEIGVDTGELFF. The rearrangement uses TRBV2 and TRBJ2-2; D possibly corresponds to TRBD1 (5 bases). V lost 2 bases and J lost 3, with 10 bases in between. The CDR3 runs to 15 residues. Per the germline V gene, CDR1 is SNHLY and CDR2 is FYNNEI.